Below are 28 T cell receptor beta chains sequenced from a single sample in a study of metastatic and nonmetastatic thyroid tumors. TCRdb called clones again from the PCR reads with MiXCR. Among some 17,000 clones listed, more than 20% were seen once. Every patient underwent thyroid surgery untreated. Sequenced sample: blood. The receptor set was obtained from a male donor with papillary thyroid cancer or a benign thyroid nodule (not recorded which). Some clones in this sample may be carry-over from other donors' samples.

This chain connects TRBV4-3 to TRBJ2-7, with 9 bases matching TRBD2. CDR1 is LGHNA and CDR2 is YSLEER in the germline V gene. V was clipped by 1 base and J by 4 bases; unmatched bases: 5. The CDR3 covers 15 residues. CDR3 protein: CASSQGASGIYEQYF. CDR3 DNA: TGCGCCAGCAGCCAAGGGGCTAGCGGGATTTACGAGCAGTACTTC.

This clone appeared a single time. The CDR3 reads CARRPLGTTNEKLFF. The CDR3 DNA reads TGTGCCAGGAGACCCTTGGGCACAACTAATGAAAAACTGTTTTTT. The chain uses TRBV28 and TRBJ1-4; D not resolved. Trimming stripped 9 bases from V and 0 bases from J, with 14 bases between. Germline loops: CDR1 MDHEN, CDR2 SYDVKM. The CDR3 runs 15 residues.

This clone has ten or more counts. This chain joins TRBV6-1 and TRBJ1-5; 7 bases fit TRBD1. Germline lookup yields CDR1 MNHNS and CDR2 SASEGT. With 6 bases clipped from V and 0 bases from J, the junction kept 11 bases outside the gene matches. The CDR3 length is 17 residues. The CDR3 protein is CASRRQGGGASNQPQHF. In DNA, the CDR3 is TGTGCCAGCAGAAGACAGGGAGGGGGGGCTAGCAATCAGCCCCAGCATTTT.

This clone has ten or more counts. The sample contains more than one DNA sequence encoding this CDR3. The chain uses TRBV20-1 and TRBJ2-7, with D perhaps TRBD2 (6 bases). V was clipped by 5 bases and J by 6 bases, with 14 bases between them. This CDR3 has 12 residues. Germline V CDR1 and CDR2: DFQATT, SNEGSKA (reference sequence). The CDR3 DNA reads TGCAGTGCTCGACGGGGGATGGTCGAGCAGTACTTC. Translated, it gives CSARRGMVEQYF.

This clone is judged large. V is TRBV19 and J is TRBJ2-3, with D tentatively TRBD2 (5 bases). Trimming took off 3 bases at V and 4 bases at J, with 17 bases between the two ends. The V gene's germline CDR1 is LNHDA and CDR2 SQIVND (reference sequence). This CDR3 is built from 16 residues. CDR3 nucleotides: TGTGCCAGTAGTATGGACTCATCGGGGTGGTCAGATACGCAGTATTTT. It is translated as CASSMDSSGWSDTQYF. The entire variable domain, with the rest obtained from reference TRBV19 and TRBJ2-3, is as follows: DGGITQSPKYLFRKEGQNVTLSCEQNLNHDAMYWYRQDPGQGLRLIYYSQIVNDFQKGDIAEGYSVSREKKESFPLTVTSAQKNPTAFYLCASSMDSSGWSDTQYFGPGTRLTVL.

The sample holds many counts of this clone. The rearrangement uses TRBV7-8 and TRBJ2-1, with 10 bases identical to TRBD2. Germline-derived CDR1 and CDR2 are SGHVS and FQNEAQ. V was clipped by 5 bases and J by 3 bases; unmatched bases: 7. The CDR3 loop spans 16 amino acids. The CDR3 region has the DNA TGTGCCAGCAGCGAGCTAGCGGGAGTTTTCTACAATGAGCAGTTCTTC. This translates into CASSELAGVFYNEQFF.

Within the sample, this clone is medium-sized. This chain joins TRBV27 and TRBJ2-1; D is possibly TRBD1 (5 bases). The CDR3 runs to 14 residues. CDR1 and CDR2 from the germline V gene are MNHEY and SMNVEV (reference sequence). V was pared by 0 bases and J by 4 bases, with 7 bases between. This chain's CDR3 is CASSLSDKYNEQFF. The CDR3 nucleotides are TGTGCCAGCAGTTTATCGGACAAATACAATGAGCAGTTCTTC.

This chain links TRBV5-1 with TRBJ2-2, with D tentatively TRBD2 (6 bases). This CDR3 is 13 amino acids long. The ends were cut back, 3 bases at V and 6 bases at J, with 9 bases in the middle. Germline lookup yields CDR1 SGHRS and CDR2 YFSETQ. CDR3 sequence reads: CASSWGTSGELFF. For the CDR3, the DNA is TGCGCCAGCAGCTGGGGGACTTCCGGGGAGCTGTTTTTT.

The chain employs TRBV20-1 and TRBJ1-5; D perhaps matches TRBD1 (5 bases). This CDR3 contains 15 residues. Trimming took off 5 bases at V and 4 bases at J, with 18 bases between the two ends. Germline V lookup: CDR1 DFQATT, CDR2 SNEGSKA (reference sequence). CDR3 coding DNA: TGCAGTGCTGAAGGCTTCGCTACAGGTAATCAGCCCCAGCATTTT. This translates into CSAEGFATGNQPQHF.

There are many counts of this clone. This chain joins TRBV7-8 and TRBJ2-5; the match to TRBD2 covers 10 bases. This CDR3 is 14 amino acids long. The junction had 3 bases not matched to a gene; V was cut back by 3 bases and J by 5 bases. Per germline, CDR1 SGHVS and CDR2 FQNEAQ. CDR3 nucleotides: TGTGCCAGCAGCTTTAAAGCGGGGGGGGAGACCCAGTACTTC. Protein product: CASSFKAGGETQYF.

This chain connects TRBV6-1 to TRBJ1-2; a weak D match, TRBD1 (5 bases). Germline V gives CDR1 MNHNS, CDR2 SASEGT. The CDR3 is 12 amino acids. V dropped 6 bases and J dropped 5 bases, with 10 bases sitting between them. CDR3 region: CASSIGTYGYTF. The CDR3, as DNA: TGTGCCAGCAGCATCGGGACTTATGGCTACACCTTC.

This clone has ten or more counts. The CDR3 sequence is CSDRGLGYTF. The DNA of the CDR3 is TGCAGTGACAGGGGGCTTGGCTACACCTTC. J is TRBJ1-2 and V is TRBV20-1; 9 bases are shared with TRBD1. CDR3 length: 10 residues. Trimming removed 7 bases from V and 7 bases from J; junction bases left unmatched: 1. Germline V gives CDR1 DFQATT, CDR2 SNEGSKA (reference sequence).

This clone was counted ten times or more. The rearrangement links TRBV11-3 to TRBJ2-5; 8 bases match TRBD1. The trim removed 0 bases at V and 5 bases at J, leaving 2 bases unmatched. The CDR3 is 14 residues long. The germline V gene has CDR1 SGHNT and CDR2 YENEEA. CDR3 sequence (DNA): TGTGCCAGCAGCTTAGACACAGGGGGGGAGACCCAGTACTTC. Residues: CASSLDTGGETQYF.

This clone was detected many times. This chain connects TRBV15 to TRBJ2-7; TRBD2 is a possible D gene (5 bases). The V gene's germline CDR1 is LNHNV and CDR2 YYDKDF (reference sequence). The length of the CDR3 is 15 residues. The V end was cut by 0 bases, the J end by 0 bases, with 9 bases between. The CDR3 is CATSRDRGGSYEQYF. Written as DNA, the CDR3 is TGTGCCACCAGCAGAGACCGGGGTGGCTCCTACGAGCAGTACTTC.

This clone has a count of ten or more. V usage is TRBV3-1 and J usage is TRBJ2-7; 12 nucleotides match TRBD1. There are 14 residues in the CDR3. Germline V lookup: CDR1 LGHDT, CDR2 YNNKEL (reference sequence). The V gene end was trimmed by 5 bases and the J gene end by 7 bases; junction bases not matched to a gene: 6. The CDR3 spells CASSGGQGAMEQYF. The CDR3 coding sequence is TGTGCCAGCAGCGGGGGACAGGGGGCGATGGAGCAGTACTTC.

This clone was seen many times. A much larger clone sits a single nucleotide away, making a read error possible. The genes are TRBV3-1 and TRBJ1-2; possible D gene TRBD1, 5 bases. This CDR3 region has 15 residues. V lost 4 bases, J lost 5 bases, and 17 bases lay in between. Germline-derived CDR1 and CDR2 are LGHDT and YNNKEL (reference sequence). CDR3 in amino acids: CASSPQGSPRYGYTF. CDR3 sequence (DNA): TGTGCCAGCAGCCCGCAGGGCTCTCCGAGATATGGCTACACCTTC.

The sample holds many counts of this clone. The chain employs TRBV3-1 and TRBJ2-2; 9 nucleotides align to TRBD2. In germline, CDR1 is LGHDT, CDR2 YNNKEL (reference sequence). The CDR3 consists of 15 residues. Trimming cost V 3 bases and J 6 bases; bases outside gene matches: 5. In DNA form, the CDR3 reads TGTGCCAGCAGCCAGAGGACTAGCGTGGCCGGGGAGCTGTTTTTT. Translating it yields CASSQRTSVAGELFF.

This clone was observed many times. The chain joins TRBV28 to TRBJ2-3; D not certain. CDR3 size: 15 residues. CDR1 MDHEN and CDR2 SYDVKM come from the germline V gene. V lost 3 bases and J 0 bases, leaving 10 bases between the germline ends. The CDR3 nucleotides read TGTGCCAGCAGTTTTTGGGGTACTAGCACAGATACGCAGTATTTT. It translates to CASSFWGTSTDTQYF.

By sample share, this clone is medium-sized (0.01 to 0.1%). This chain links TRBV19 with TRBJ2-1; 10 bases line up with TRBD2. Germline V gene sequence: CDR1 LNHDA, CDR2 SQIVND (reference sequence). This CDR3 spans 18 amino acids. V lost 3 bases to trimming and J lost 0 bases; unmatched junction nucleotides: 8. The CDR3 DNA is TGTGCCAGTAGTATCCTCAGCGGGGGGGCCAGCTCCTACAATGAGCAGTTCTTC. This encodes CASSILSGGASSYNEQFF.

This clone was recorded a few times. V and J are TRBV6-1 and TRBJ2-2, with D tentatively TRBD2 (5 bases). CDR3 length: 17 residues. Germline V gene sequence: CDR1 MNHNS, CDR2 SASEGT. V was shortened by 7 bases and J by 5 bases, with 23 bases between the two germline ends. The DNA of the CDR3 is TGTGCCAGCACCCTCTCGCGGTCTATCGGGATAACCGGGGAGCTGTTTTTT. Protein: CASTLSRSIGITGELFF.

By share of the sample, this clone is large. The rearrangement links TRBV6-4 to TRBJ2-7, with TRBD2 matching over 11 bases. V dropped 3 bases and J dropped 3; count of bases not matched to a gene: 1. Germline V CDR1 and CDR2: MRHNA, SNTAGT. This CDR3 has 14 amino acids. CDR3 in DNA: TGTGCCAGCAGTGAAACTAGCGGGAGCTACGAGCAGTACTTC. Translating gives CASSETSGSYEQYF.

This clone is deemed medium-sized (0.01 to 0.1%). This chain connects TRBV2 to TRBJ2-7; 9 bases are shared with TRBD2. Germline assignment: CDR1 SNHLY and CDR2 FYNNEI. The V and J ends lost 7 bases and 2 bases, in that order; junction bases with no gene match: 3. The CDR3 is 13 residues long. The CDR3 loop reads CASKLAGAYEQYF. CDR3 nucleotide sequence: TGTGCCAGCAAATTAGCGGGGGCCTACGAGCAGTACTTC.

This chain joins TRBV11-1 and TRBJ2-3; D is undetermined. CDR1 SGHAT and CDR2 FQDESV come from the germline V gene (reference sequence). The CDR3 has 11 residues. V lost 3 bases to trimming and J lost 9 bases, with 7 bases between them. The CDR3 loop reads CASSFDTTQYF. As DNA, the CDR3 is TGTGCCAGCAGCTTCGATACCACGCAGTATTTT.

This clone is medium-sized (0.01 to 0.1%). The chain links TRBV10-1 to TRBJ2-1, with 10 bases matching TRBD2. CDR3 size: 17 residues. The trim removed 8 bases at V and 1 base at J, leaving 11 bases unmatched. The germline CDR1 and CDR2 sequences are WNHNN and SYGVQD (reference sequence). CDR3 DNA: TGCGCCAGCTCCCGAGCGGGAGGGCCTCAGTCCTACAATGAGCAGTTCTTC. It specifies CASSRAGGPQSYNEQFF.

The genes are TRBV20-1 and TRBJ1-2; D not certain. This CDR3 contains 15 residues. The V end was cut by 0 bases, the J end by 3 bases, with 14 bases between. Germline CDR1 reads DFQATT; CDR2 reads SNEGSKA (reference sequence). The CDR3 DNA reads TGCAGTGCTAGAGAGTTCGGGTTGAGGGACTATGGCTACACCTTC. The encoded protein is CSAREFGLRDYGYTF.

This clone was recorded many times. This chain links TRBV6-1 with TRBJ2-5; possibly TRBD1 for D (5 bases). The V and J ends lost 0 bases and 4 bases respectively, with 18 bases between them. The CDR3 covers 17 residues. Germline V gives CDR1 MNHNS, CDR2 SASEGT. The CDR3 region has the DNA TGTGCCAGCAGTGAAGCGGGCCGACAGTCCGGTCGAGAGACCCAGTACTTC. It specifies CASSEAGRQSGRETQYF.

Only a few counts were recorded for this clone. At one of its ends the junction is not consistent with the germline gene, which may arise from a read error. The rearrangement links TRBV15 to TRBJ1-2, with 7 positions matching TRBD1. The germline CDR1 and CDR2 sequences are LNHNV and YYDKDF (reference sequence). This CDR3 is built from 16 residues. CDR3 residues: CVTSREGADSSYGYTF. CDR3 nucleotides: TGTGTCACCAGCAGAGAGGGGGCCGACAGTTCCTATGGCTACACCTTC. The variable domain in full, with the rest retrieved from reference TRBV15 and TRBJ1-2, is DAMVIQNPRYQVTQFGKPVTLSCSQTLNHNVMYWYQQKSSQAPKLLFHYYDKDFNNEADTPDNFQSRRPNTSFCFLDIRSPGLGDTAMYLCVTSREGADSSYGYTFGSGTRLTVV.

CDR3 sequence: CASSLETDSYEQYF. CDR3 nucleotide sequence: TGTGCCAGCAGTTTGGAGACAGACTCCTACGAGCAGTACTTC. V gene TRBV12-3 or TRBV12-4 combines with J gene TRBJ2-7, with D perhaps matching TRBD1 (5 bases). Trimming left V 3 bases short and J 0 bases short, with 9 bases between. CDR3 length: 14 residues.